This TCR beta chain appears in the sequencing data of a study of T cells after yellow fever vaccination. Study overall: Some fractions had low cell numbers, and these were prepared with SMART-Seq v4 Ultra Low Input.

With 6 bases clipped from V and 6 bases from J, the junction kept 8 bases outside the gene matches. This CDR3 is 14 amino acids long. This clonotype was counted a few times. Its cognate antigen is unknown. Generation of TCR cDNA used 5'RACE template switching (which added a universal primer site and UMIs). TCRdb re-called the 5' RACE reads through MiXCR, storing one row per CDR3 protein. The profile covers fewer than 650,000 distinct CDR3 sequences, with 21% appearing a single time and 16% taken by the ten largest. Overall study results and limits: CD4 and CD8 compartments shared a small share of clonotypes.

The V and J genes are TRBV12-3 or TRBV12-4 and TRBJ2-7; 10 nucleotides match TRBD1. The sequences come from PBMCs, collected approximately 22 days after the first yellow fever vaccination. This sequence originates from a man aged 18 to 29 who received the YFV17D yellow fever vaccine. CDR3 residues: CASSQDRGPFEQYF. The CDR3 coding sequence is TGTGCCAGCAGCCAAGACAGGGGGCCATTCGAGCAGTACTTC.